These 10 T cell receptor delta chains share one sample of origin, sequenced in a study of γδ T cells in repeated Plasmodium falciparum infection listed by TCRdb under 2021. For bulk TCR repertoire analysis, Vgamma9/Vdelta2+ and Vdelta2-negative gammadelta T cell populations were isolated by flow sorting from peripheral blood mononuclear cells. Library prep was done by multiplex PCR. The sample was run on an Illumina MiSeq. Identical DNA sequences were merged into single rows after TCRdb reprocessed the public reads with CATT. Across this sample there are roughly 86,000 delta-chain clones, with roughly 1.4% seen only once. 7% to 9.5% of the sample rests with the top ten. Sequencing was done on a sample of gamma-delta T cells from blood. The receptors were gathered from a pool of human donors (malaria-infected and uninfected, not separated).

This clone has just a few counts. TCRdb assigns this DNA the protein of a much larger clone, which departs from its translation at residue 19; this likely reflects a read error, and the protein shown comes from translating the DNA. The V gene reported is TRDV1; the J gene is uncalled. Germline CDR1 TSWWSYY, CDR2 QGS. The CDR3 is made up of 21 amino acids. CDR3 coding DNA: TGTGCTCTTGGGAAAGGCCCAGAAAGGGTTTGCGATGTGCCGACTACCGATAAACCCATCTTT. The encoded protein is CALGKGPERVCDVPTTDKPIF.

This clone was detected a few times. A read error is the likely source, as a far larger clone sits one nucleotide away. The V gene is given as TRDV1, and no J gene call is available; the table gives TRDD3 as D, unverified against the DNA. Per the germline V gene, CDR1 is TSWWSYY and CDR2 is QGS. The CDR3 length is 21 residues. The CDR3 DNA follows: TGTGCTCTTGGGGAACCTAATCTGAACCCGTCTCTGGGGGAACACACCGATAAGCTCATCTTT. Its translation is CALGEPNLNPSLGEHTDKLIF.

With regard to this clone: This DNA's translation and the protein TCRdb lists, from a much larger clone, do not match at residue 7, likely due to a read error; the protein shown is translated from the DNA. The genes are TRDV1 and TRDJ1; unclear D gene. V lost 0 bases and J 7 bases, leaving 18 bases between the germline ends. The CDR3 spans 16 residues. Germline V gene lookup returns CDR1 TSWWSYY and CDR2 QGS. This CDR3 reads CALGELTPQKEGKLIF. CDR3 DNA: TGTGCTCTTGGGGAACTTACCCCCCAAAAGGAGGGTAAACTCATCTTT.

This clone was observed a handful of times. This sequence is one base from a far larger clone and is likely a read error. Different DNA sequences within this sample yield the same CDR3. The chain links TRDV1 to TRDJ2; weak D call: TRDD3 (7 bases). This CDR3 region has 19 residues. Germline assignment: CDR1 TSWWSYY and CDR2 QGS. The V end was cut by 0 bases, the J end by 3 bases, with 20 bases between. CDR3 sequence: CALGELLTSWGGLTAQLFF. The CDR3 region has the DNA TGTGCTCTTGGGGAACTATTAACTTCCTGGGGGGGACTGACAGCACAACTCTTCTTT.

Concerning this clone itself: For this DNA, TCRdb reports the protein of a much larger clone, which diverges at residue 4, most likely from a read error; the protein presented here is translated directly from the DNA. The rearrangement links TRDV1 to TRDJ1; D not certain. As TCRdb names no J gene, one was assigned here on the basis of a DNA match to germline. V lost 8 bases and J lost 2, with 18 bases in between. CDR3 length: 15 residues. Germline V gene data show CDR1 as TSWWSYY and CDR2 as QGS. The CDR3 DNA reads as TGTGCTCTTAGGGTTTATATAGAGGATACCGATAAACTCATCTTT. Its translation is CALRVYIEDTDKLIF.

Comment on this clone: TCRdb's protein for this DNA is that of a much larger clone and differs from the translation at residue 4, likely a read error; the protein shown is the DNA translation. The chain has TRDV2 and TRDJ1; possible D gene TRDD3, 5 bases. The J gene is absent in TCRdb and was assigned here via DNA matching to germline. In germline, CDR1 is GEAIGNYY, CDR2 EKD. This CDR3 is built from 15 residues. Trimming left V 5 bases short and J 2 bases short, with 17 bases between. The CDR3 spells CACVQISRGTDKLIF. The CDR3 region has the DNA TGTGCCTGTGTCCAAATTTCCCGGGGAACCGATAAACTCATCTTT.

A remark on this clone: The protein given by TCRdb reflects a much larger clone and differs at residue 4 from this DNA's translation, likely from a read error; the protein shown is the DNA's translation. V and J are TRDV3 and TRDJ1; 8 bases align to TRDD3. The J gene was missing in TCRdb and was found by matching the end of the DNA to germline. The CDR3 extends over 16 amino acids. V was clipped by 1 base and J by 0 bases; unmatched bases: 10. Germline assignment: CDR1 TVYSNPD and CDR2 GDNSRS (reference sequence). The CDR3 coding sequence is TGTGCCTTTAAGAATGGGGGATCCAGTTACACCGATAAACTCATCTTT. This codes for CAFKNGGSSYTDKLIF.

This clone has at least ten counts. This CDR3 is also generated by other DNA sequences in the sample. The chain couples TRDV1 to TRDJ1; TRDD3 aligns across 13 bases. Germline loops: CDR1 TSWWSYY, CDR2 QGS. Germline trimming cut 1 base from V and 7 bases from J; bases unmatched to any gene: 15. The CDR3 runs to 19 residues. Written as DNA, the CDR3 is TGTGCTCTTGGGGAACGATCCGACTGGGGGATACGAGCCACCCGTAAACTCATCTTT. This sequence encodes CALGERSDWGIRATRKLIF.

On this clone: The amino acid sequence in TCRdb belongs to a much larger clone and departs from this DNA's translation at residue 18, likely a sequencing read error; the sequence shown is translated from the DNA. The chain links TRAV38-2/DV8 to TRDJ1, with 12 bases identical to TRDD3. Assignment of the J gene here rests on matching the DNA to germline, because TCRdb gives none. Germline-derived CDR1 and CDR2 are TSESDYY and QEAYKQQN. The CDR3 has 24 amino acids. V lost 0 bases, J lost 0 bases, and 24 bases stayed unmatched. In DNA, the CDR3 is TGTGCTTATAGGAGCGGGCCTTCCTACGACTACTGGGGGATACTGAAGGGGAACACCGATAAACTCATCTTT. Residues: CAYRSGPSYDYWGILKGNTDKLIF.

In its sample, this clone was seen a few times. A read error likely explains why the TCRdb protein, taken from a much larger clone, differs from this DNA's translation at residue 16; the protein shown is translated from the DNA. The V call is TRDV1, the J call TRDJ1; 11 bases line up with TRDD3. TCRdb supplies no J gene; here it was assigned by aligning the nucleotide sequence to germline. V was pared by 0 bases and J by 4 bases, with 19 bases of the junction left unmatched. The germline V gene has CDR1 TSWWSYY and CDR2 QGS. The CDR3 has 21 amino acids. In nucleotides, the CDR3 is TGTGCTCTTGGGGAACTCACCCTTCCTGTATACTGGGGGATATGGGACGATAAACTCATCTTT. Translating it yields CALGELTLPVYWGIWDDKLIF.